Listed here are 24 T cell receptor beta chains from one sample, sequenced in a study of T cells in Graves' hyperthyroidism and ophthalmopathy (dated by TCRdb to the late 2010s). Library method: multiplex PCR. The data were produced on an Illumina HiSeq 2000. TCR beta CDR3 regions were amplified from RNA transcripts. For the first round of RT-PCR on the TCR CDR3, the HTBI primer set was used together with the Qiagen OneStep RT-PCR kit. Starting from the raw public reads, TCRdb applied fastp trimming at Q25, assembled clones with MiXCR and retained in-frame beta chains. Each CDR3 protein gets just one entry, which takes the most common genes and DNA from the rows behind it. The sample table lists some 510,000 distinct CDR3 sequences, roughly 50% of them with a count of one. Clones ranked in the top ten supply approximately 8.2% of the sample. The source material was peripheral blood or thyroid tissue (not recorded which). These receptors all come from a young woman with Graves' hyperthyroidism. Donor details come from another sample of the same person, matched by shared clones.

The chain combines TRBV4-3 with TRBJ2-7; a weak D match, TRBD2 (5 bases). The CDR3 is 15 residues long. V shed 1 base and J shed 7 bases, with 17 bases lying between them. Germline CDR1 and CDR2: LGHNA and YSLEER. CDR3 sequence reads: CASSQVAVPTGEQYF. The CDR3 DNA follows: TGCGCCAGCAGCCAAGTGGCGGTCCCGACGGGGGAGCAGTACTTC.

Only one count was recorded for this clonotype. Since a much larger clone is just one base distant, this may be a read error. The chain carries TRBV11-1 and TRBJ2-5; 7 bases are a match to TRBD1. From germline, CDR1 is SGHAT and CDR2 FQDESV (reference sequence). With 2 bases clipped from V and 4 bases from J, the junction kept 7 bases outside the gene matches. The CDR3 covers 15 residues. The CDR3 loop reads CASSLPTGDRETQYF. The DNA for the CDR3 is TGTGCCAGCAGCTTACCAACAGGGGACCGAGAGACCCAGTACTTC.

This clonotype occurred a few times. V usage is TRBV2 and J usage is TRBJ2-6, with D unclear. CDR1 SNHLY and CDR2 FYNNEI come from the germline V gene. This CDR3 is 16 amino acids long. Trimming stripped 0 bases from V and 0 bases from J, with 6 bases between. CDR3 loop: CASSEANLSGANVLTF. The CDR3, as DNA: TGTGCCAGCAGTGAAGCTAATCTCTCTGGGGCCAACGTCCTGACTTTC. Filled out from reference TRBV2 and TRBJ2-6, the complete variable domain reads EPEVTQTPSHQVTQMGQEVILRCVPISNHLYFYWYRQILGQKVEFLVSFYNNEISEKSEIFDDQFSVERPDGSNFTLKIRSTKLEDSAMYFCASSEANLSGANVLTFGAGSRLTVL.

In its sample, this clonotype was seen many times. The chain combines TRBV24-1 with TRBJ1-5; D call uncertain. Looked up from germline, CDR1 is KGHDR and CDR2 is SFDVKD. The CDR3 is 15 residues long. V lost 5 bases and J 2 bases, leaving 12 bases between the germline ends. The CDR3, as DNA: TGTGCCACCAGTGGACGGGGTTTCGGCAATCAGCCCCAGCATTTT. Translation: CATSGRGFGNQPQHF.

This clonotype turned up a few times. This chain joins TRBV12-3 or TRBV12-4 and TRBJ1-5, with 7 bases matching TRBD1. This CDR3 spans 15 amino acids. J lost 3 bases, V lost 3 bases, and 5 bases had no gene match. The CDR3 sequence is CASSLRDSFNQPQHF. In nucleotides, the CDR3 is TGTGCCAGCAGTTTGAGGGACAGCTTCAATCAGCCCCAGCATTTT.

About this clonotype itself: A much larger clonotype is one base distant, so this may be a read error. V and J are TRBV7-7 and TRBJ1-5; D is uncertain. The germline gives CDR1 SSHAT, CDR2 FNYEAQ (reference sequence). The length of the CDR3 is 13 residues. V was clipped by 2 bases and J by 7 bases, with 9 bases between them. CDR3 loop: CASSLYRPQPQHF. The CDR3 region has the DNA TGTGCCAGCAGCTTATACCGCCCCCAGCCCCAGCATTTT.

This chain uses TRBV6-6 with TRBJ2-5, with 7 bases aligning to TRBD2. V lost 0 bases to trimming and J lost 7 bases; unmatched junction nucleotides: 5. The length of the CDR3 is 14 residues. The germline CDR1 and CDR2 sequences are MNHNY and SVGAGI (reference sequence). The CDR3 here is CASSYSRERGTQYF. CDR3 sequence (DNA): TGTGCCAGCAGTTACTCGCGGGAGCGTGGGACCCAGTACTTC.

As concerns this clonotype: A much larger clonotype is one base distant, so this may be a read error. The chain uses TRBV20-1 and TRBJ2-7, with 10 bases identical to TRBD2. From germline, CDR1 is DFQATT and CDR2 SNEGSKA (reference sequence). The CDR3 totals 15 residues. For the CDR3, the DNA is TGCAGTGCCCACGGGGATAGCGGGAGGCACTACGGGCAGTACTTC. Translating gives CSAHGDSGRHYGQYF.

The genes are TRBV29-1 and TRBJ1-5; tentatively, D is TRBD1 (5 bases). The CDR3 totals 11 residues. The germline CDR1 and CDR2 sequences are SQVTM and ANQGSEA. The V end was cut by 8 bases, the J end by 7 bases, with 12 bases between. The CDR3 sequence is CSLDGGQPQHF. The DNA for the CDR3 is TGCAGCCTCGACGGGGGGCAGCCCCAGCATTTT. The entire variable domain, with the rest obtained from reference TRBV29-1 and TRBJ1-5, is as follows: SAVISQKPSRDICQRGTSLTIQCQVDSQVTMMFWYRQQPGQSLTLIATANQGSEATYESGFVIDKFPISRPNLTFSTLTVSNMSPEDSSIYLCSLDGGQPQHFGDGTRLSIL.

This clonotype was seen many times. The chain employs TRBV2 and TRBJ1-6; D gene ambiguous. With 8 bases removed from V and 6 bases from J, the gap between germline ends came to 11 bases. This CDR3 spans 13 amino acids. The germline CDR1 and CDR2 sequences are SNHLY and FYNNEI. The CDR3 here is CASATVRNSPLHF. The CDR3 DNA sequence: TGTGCCAGCGCGACGGTTCGTAATTCACCCCTCCACTTT.

J is TRBJ2-7 and V is TRBV29-1, with TRBD2 identical over 12 bases. Germline V gives CDR1 SQVTM, CDR2 ANQGSEA. Trimming took 1 base from V and 5 from J; bases not matched to a gene: 0. This CDR3 is 13 amino acids long. The CDR3 protein is CSVEGLAGDEQYF. DNA for the CDR3: TGCAGCGTTGAAGGACTAGCGGGGGACGAGCAGTACTTC.

CDR3 DNA sequence: TGTGCCTGGAGTACCGGCAATCAGCCCCAGCATTTT. Amino acids: CAWSTGNQPQHF. The rearrangement joins TRBV7-3 to TRBJ1-5; D not certain. The germline V gene encodes CDR1 SGHTA and CDR2 FQGTGA. This CDR3 spans 12 amino acids. V lost 11 bases to trimming and J lost 2 bases, with 10 bases between them.

Comment on this clonotype: This clone may be a read error of a much larger clone one base away. The CDR3 DNA sequence: TGTGCCACCAGCAGAGAGAGGGGTATCCCGTACGAGCAGTACTTC. Amino acids: CATSRERGIPYEQYF. The chain employs TRBV15 and TRBJ2-7; D may be TRBD1 or TRBD2 (5 bases each). The germline V gene encodes CDR1 LNHNV and CDR2 YYDKDF (reference sequence). CDR3 length: 15 residues. The ends were cut back, 0 bases at V and 4 bases at J, with 13 bases in the middle.

This clonotype was detected a few times. The V call is TRBV2, the J call TRBJ1-5, with no clear D. The CDR3 contains 15 residues. V lost 2 bases to trimming and J lost 5 bases, with 13 bases between them. Per germline, CDR1 SNHLY and CDR2 FYNNEI. CDR3: CASSEKPRQDQPQHF. The CDR3 nucleotides read TGTGCCAGCAGTGAAAAGCCCAGGCAGGATCAGCCCCAGCATTTT.

This clonotype was seen only once. This chain joins TRBV7-9 and TRBJ2-7, with TRBD2 matching over 9 bases. J was trimmed by 2 bases and V by 5 bases; bases with no gene match: 7. The CDR3 totals 15 residues. Germline values: CDR1 SEHNR, CDR2 FQNEAQ (reference sequence). The CDR3 nucleotides read TGTGCCAGCAGCCAGCAGGTAGCGGGGGCCTACGAGCAGTACTTC. Amino acid sequence: CASSQQVAGAYEQYF.

The V and J genes are TRBV7-9 and TRBJ2-1; D not resolved. The V gene's germline CDR1 is SEHNR and CDR2 FQNEAQ (reference sequence). The ends were cut back, 1 base at V and 6 bases at J, with 1 base in the middle. The CDR3 is made up of 11 amino acids. The CDR3 is CASSLVNEQFF. Here the CDR3 DNA reads TGTGCCAGCAGCTTAGTCAATGAGCAGTTCTTC.

This clonotype was seen ten or more times. The rearrangement uses TRBV9 and TRBJ2-6, with a possible D match to TRBD1 (6 bases). CDR1 is SGDLS, CDR2 YYNGEE, per germline. Trimming left V 0 bases short and J 4 bases short, with 8 bases between. The CDR3 covers 15 residues. CDR3 nucleotides: TGTGCCAGCAGCGTAGCAGGGGCCGGGGCCAACGTCCTGACTTTC. Translation gives CASSVAGAGANVLTF.

This clonotype was detected only a few times. This chain uses TRBV29-1 with TRBJ2-6; D is unclear. Trimming cost V 5 bases and J 4 bases, with 6 bases left between them. The CDR3 has 12 amino acids. Germline CDR1 reads SQVTM; CDR2 reads ANQGSEA. CDR3 sequence: CSVRAGANVLTF. The CDR3, as DNA: TGCAGCGTTAGGGCAGGGGCCAACGTCCTGACTTTC. Using reference TRBV29-1 and TRBJ2-6 for the parts outside the CDR3, the full variable domain is SAVISQKPSRDICQRGTSLTIQCQVDSQVTMMFWYRQQPGQSLTLIATANQGSEATYESGFVIDKFPISRPNLTFSTLTVSNMSPEDSSIYLCSVRAGANVLTFGAGSRLTVL.

This clonotype has only a few counts. The chain uses TRBV12-3 or TRBV12-4 and TRBJ1-1; D not certain. The V gene lost 6 bases and the J gene lost 3 bases, with 11 bases spanning the gap. The CDR3 sequence is 13 residues long. Written as DNA, the CDR3 is TGTGCCAGCAGACCGGGAGGATACACTGAAGCTTTCTTT. It translates to CASRPGGYTEAFF.

This clonotype was seen a few times. The CDR3 is CASQRWESYNSPLHF. Written as DNA, the CDR3 is TGTGCCAGCCAGAGATGGGAGTCCTATAATTCACCCCTCCACTTT. The chain has TRBV10-3 and TRBJ1-6, with D hard to call. This CDR3 region has 15 residues. Trimming took off 10 bases at V and 1 base at J, with 14 bases between the two ends. The germline V gene has CDR1 ENHRY and CDR2 SYGVKD.

Notes on this clonotype: This may be a read error, as it is one base from a much larger clone. This chain joins TRBV9 and TRBJ1-6; D might be TRBD1 (6 bases). This CDR3 has 14 residues. V gave up 3 bases and J gave up 5 bases, with 9 bases separating them. Per the germline V gene, CDR1 is SGDLS and CDR2 is YYNGEE. CDR3 coding DNA: TGTGCCAGCAGCGCAGGGGACAATAATTCACCCCTCCACTTT. This codes for CASSAGDNNSPLHF.

Regarding this clonotype: One junction end does not reproduce the germline sequence, and a read error may be involved. This chain joins TRBV10-3 and TRBJ1-1; no clear D gene. This CDR3 has 15 amino acids. Germline CDR1 is ENHRY and CDR2 is SYGVKD. The CDR3, as DNA: TGTGCCAGCAGTACCCGGCCAGGCGGGAACACTGAAGCTTTCTTT. Amino acid sequence: CASSTRPGGNTEAFF.

This clonotype was picked up a small number of times. The rearrangement links TRBV2 to TRBJ1-4, with a possible D match to TRBD1 (5 bases). Germline CDR1 and CDR2: SNHLY and FYNNEI. CDR3 length: 16 residues. V lost 6 bases, J lost 0 bases, and 14 bases lay in between. CDR3 nucleotide sequence: TGTGCCAGCAGCTTGACCGGGACTACAACTAATGAAAAACTGTTTTTT. Its protein product is CASSLTGTTTNEKLFF.

This clonotype has just one count. The rearrangement uses TRBV20-1 and TRBJ2-5, with D maybe TRBD2 (7 bases). Germline-derived CDR1 and CDR2 are DFQATT and SNEGSKA (reference sequence). This CDR3 is built from 12 residues. Trimming shortened V by 3 bases and J by 7 bases, and 12 bases separated the two germline ends. CDR3: CSASYREGTQYF. CDR3 sequence (DNA): TGCAGTGCTAGTTACAGGGAGGGGACCCAGTACTTC.